This entry is about one T cell receptor beta chain. Its antigen has not been determined. Within one base of it there is no much larger clone, and no base qualities were kept. The CDR3 regions of human TCRbeta chains were analyzed by immunosequencing. As for the authors' bioinformatics: Repertoire TCRs were matched against a reference library of SARS-CoV-2-specific TCRs generated with the MIRA antigen-specificity platform. Breadth was defined as the fraction of unique TCRs that were SARS-CoV-2-associated, and depth was defined as the fraction of total T cells that were SARS-CoV-2-associated. Using the MIRA data, each spike-specific TCR was mapped to the spike region that the TCR reacts to and placed in a CD4 or CD8 class. Log10-transformed breadth and depth values were compared by one-way ANOVA with Sidak's multiple comparisons tests. TCRdb stores this immuneACCESS table with in-frame sequences only. Part of the clones is absent; in the studies checked, under half of the shortfall reflects unresolved V genes, and no reason is known for the rest. V, J and clone size reflect that table, while D and trimming were determined from the DNA. The sample contains approximately 100,000 clones, around 90% of them found a single time. Jointly, the top ten make up roughly 5% of the sample.

Reading the label with the study, this specimen's time point is: baseline before first vaccination. Samples from vaccinated people were obtained from the UK trials COV001 and COV002, which included a single-blind randomized controlled phase 2/3 trial of AZD1222 (ChAdOx1 nCoV-19) in healthy adults. For TCRbeta chain sequencing, PBMC samples were collected from trial participants at day 0 and at day 28 after the second dose. The sample is drawn from a study of T cell responses to AZD1222 COVID-19 vaccine (dated by TCRdb to about 2021). Turning to the overall study: AZD1222 recipients with second doses at about 4 weeks or about 12 weeks were pooled, because spike-specific TCR depth and breadth did not differ between schedules. TCR sequencing was performed for 233 trial participants, of whom 207 were given two doses of AZD1222 and 26 were given two doses of MenACWY control vaccine. Enrollment into the trials was organized by age into subgroups of 18-55, 56-69 and 70-plus years, and those subgroups contained 148, 28 and 57 TCR-sequenced participants, respectively. Study-wide findings and limitations: Reportedly, almost half of the unique spike-specific TCRs recognized epitopes lying outside the regions that are mutated in the B.1.351 and B.1.1.7 variants. The whole spike protein was spanned by vaccine-associated CD4 TCRs, and dominant responses were seen in regions 160-218 and 743-854. After two AZD1222 doses, spike-specific TCR breadth and depth were significantly higher than at day 0 and than in MenACWY recipients. Because no day 14 peak-response samples were available, the repertoires could be characterized only after the peak T cell response. Only five or six AZD1222 recipients were SARS-CoV-2 seropositive at baseline, limiting conclusions about previously exposed vaccinees. The 56-69-year group was small, and its depth increase did not reach significance, likely because of low power. Most participants were white British and females outnumbered males, and the authors suggested that clonal diversity may have been underestimated.

This sample comprised peripheral blood, obtained on day 0 of AZD1222 vaccination. This clonotype was obtained from an adult in good health.

The CDR3 region has the sequence CASSLQGQGYEQYF. In nucleotide form, the sequence is TGTGCCAGCAGCTTACAGGGACAGGGTTACGAGCAGTACTTC. The rearranged segments are TRBV7-2 and TRBJ2-7; 9 bases in the middle match TRBD1. The CDR3 goes from the cysteine to the phenylalanine over 14 residues. The read is trimmed to its CDR3 DNA, 42 bases read in frame from base 1. Reading the germline V gene gives CDR1 SGHTA and CDR2 FQGNSA. After removal of 2 bases from V and 4 bases from J, the junction retains 3 bases not matched to a gene.